The 32 T cell receptor beta chains presented below share a single source sample, sequenced in a study of T-cell reconstitution after alpha-beta-depleted transplantation in children. Preparation of the TCRbeta library involved a method that used unique molecular identifiers. TCRdb re-derived calls from the PCR reads in MiXCR, one entry per CDR3 protein. The data hold about 640,000 distinct CDR3 sequences, with 15% to 20% observed a single time. Sequenced here: PBMCs from the stem cell graft donor, sampled from the stem cell graft. The receptors were sampled from a human donor who donated a stem cell graft to a child with acute myeloid leukemia.

In regard to this clonotype: A read error may explain this, as a much larger clone is one base away. Without the conserved terminal phenylalanine or tryptophan, this CDR3 likely stems from a read error. The V gene is TRBV20-1, the J gene TRBJ2-1, with D perhaps matching TRBD2 (5 bases). V lost 6 bases and J lost 6, with 15 bases in between. Per germline, CDR1 DFQATT and CDR2 SNEGSKA (reference sequence). The CDR3 length is 13 residues. In DNA form, the CDR3 reads TGCAGTGCCTCCACACCGGGAATCAATGAGCAGTTCCTC. Translated: CSASTPGINEQFL.

This clonotype has only one observation. The chain recombines TRBV9 with TRBJ2-3, with TRBD2 identical over 7 bases. Germline values: CDR1 SGDLS, CDR2 YYNGEE. V lost 4 bases, J lost 0 bases, and 11 bases stayed unmatched. There are 17 residues in the CDR3. CDR3 nucleotide sequence: TGTGCCAGCAGCCCGCGACGTAGCGGGTCTAGCACAGATACGCAGTATTTT. Translation gives CASSPRRSGSSTDTQYF.

This CDR3 reads CSARGQNPAEAFF. In DNA form, the CDR3 reads TGCAGTGCTAGGGGACAGAACCCCGCTGAAGCTTTCTTT. The chain links TRBV20-1 to TRBJ1-1, with 7 bases fitting TRBD1. Germline-derived CDR1 and CDR2 are DFQATT and SNEGSKA (reference sequence). J lost 6 bases, V lost 3 bases, and 7 bases had no gene match. This CDR3 comprises 13 residues.

The table lists this clonotype with a few counts. J is TRBJ1-5 and V is TRBV11-1, with TRBD1 matching over 7 bases. CDR1 and CDR2 from the germline V gene are SGHAT and FQDESV (reference sequence). V shed 5 bases and J 4 bases; nucleotides not matched to a gene: 17. The CDR3 has 18 residues. The CDR3 region has the DNA TGTGCCAGCAGCCCAGGGAAGGGAGGGGGCGCCTCAAATCAGCCCCAGCATTTT. Translating gives CASSPGKGGGASNQPQHF.

This clonotype came up many times. The chain has TRBV12-3 or TRBV12-4 and TRBJ1-5, with unresolved D. The CDR3 is made up of 13 amino acids. Between the trimmed V and J ends, which lost 5 bases and 0 bases, there was a span of 5 bases. CDR3 in DNA: TGTGCCAGCAGTGGGGATAGCAATCAGCCCCAGCATTTT. Protein sequence: CASSGDSNQPQHF.

This clonotype was found a few times. The chain has TRBV12-3 or TRBV12-4 and TRBJ2-7; TRBD1 matches 8 bases. CDR3 length: 13 amino acids. The trim removed 5 bases at V and 7 bases at J, leaving 7 bases unmatched. The CDR3 bases are TGTGCCAGCAGTCACGGACAGGGTTGGGAGCAGTACGTC. It translates to CASSHGQGWEQYV.

This clonotype was recorded many times. This sequence joins TRBV20-1 and TRBJ1-1; D is perhaps TRBD1 (6 bases). From germline, CDR1 is DFQATT and CDR2 SNEGSKA (reference sequence). This CDR3 contains 14 residues. V lost 0 bases and J lost 7, with 15 bases in between. The chain's CDR3 is CSARDLKGQGEAFF. The CDR3 region has the DNA TGCAGTGCTAGAGATCTCAAGGGACAAGGTGAAGCTTTCTTT.

The rearrangement uses TRBV29-1 and TRBJ1-2, with a weak D call TRBD1 (5 bases). The CDR3 runs to 13 residues. Trimming removed 7 bases at V and 12 bases at J, with 24 bases between. In germline, CDR1 is SQVTM, CDR2 ANQGSEA. For the CDR3, the DNA is TGCAGCGCCGGGATAACGCCGGGGATAGGGGACACCTTC. It yields the protein CSAGITPGIGDTF.

This clonotype was observed a handful of times. V usage is TRBV6-6 and J usage is TRBJ1-2; no definite D call. The length of the CDR3 is 12 residues. Looked up from germline, CDR1 is MNHNY and CDR2 is SVGAGI (reference sequence). V lost 4 bases, J lost 6 bases, and 9 bases lay in between. This chain's CDR3 is CASSFTRDGYTF. DNA of the CDR3: TGTGCCAGCAGTTTCACTCGTGATGGCTACACCTTC.

This chain links TRBV7-2 with TRBJ1-6, with D maybe TRBD1 (6 bases). Between the trimmed V and J ends, which lost 5 bases and 6 bases, there was a span of 17 bases. The CDR3 sequence is 16 residues long. CDR1 SGHTA and CDR2 FQGNSA come from the germline V gene. The CDR3 DNA is TGTGCCAGCAGCGTAATGACAGGCTCCAGTAATTCACCCCTCCACTTT. This translates into CASSVMTGSSNSPLHF.

This clonotype was found many times. This sequence joins TRBV5-6 and TRBJ2-5, with 9 bases aligning to TRBD1. Trimming took 2 bases from V and 5 from J; bases not matched to a gene: 4. The CDR3 is 14 amino acids. Germline CDR1 reads SGHDT; CDR2 reads YYEEEE. CDR3 loop: CASSFGQGRETQYF. The CDR3 DNA follows: TGTGCCAGCAGCTTCGGACAGGGGAGGGAGACCCAGTACTTC.

CDR3 in amino acids: CASSQETMGYLNEQFF. CDR3 nucleotide sequence: TGCGCCAGCAGCCAAGAGACGATGGGGTACTTGAATGAGCAGTTCTTC. The chain recombines TRBV4-1 with TRBJ2-1; D remains ambiguous. CDR3 length: 16 residues. Trimming took off 0 bases at V and 7 bases at J, with 16 bases between the two ends. The germline V gene has CDR1 MGHRA and CDR2 YSYEKL.

In this sample, this clonotype turned up many times. V usage is TRBV7-9 and J usage is TRBJ1-1, with a tentative D call TRBD1 (5 bases). Germline assignment: CDR1 SEHNR and CDR2 FQNEAQ (reference sequence). The CDR3 is made up of 15 amino acids. The V and J ends lost 6 bases and 2 bases respectively, with 16 bases between them. Written as DNA, the CDR3 is TGTGCCAGCAGTCAAGCGGCAGGGACTAACACTGAAGCTTTCTTT. Its protein is CASSQAAGTNTEAFF.

The chain joins TRBV10-3 to TRBJ2-3; 8 nucleotides align to TRBD1. The CDR3 has 16 residues. Germline assignment: CDR1 ENHRY and CDR2 SYGVKD. V lost 4 bases to trimming and J lost 1 base; unmatched junction nucleotides: 7. CDR3 bases: TGTGCCATCAGTGCGACCGGGACAGGAGGCACAGATACGCAGTATTTT. The encoded protein is CAISATGTGGTDTQYF.

This clonotype has just a few counts. The rearrangement joins TRBV20-1 to TRBJ2-7; 7 bases fit TRBD2. This CDR3 region has 15 residues. V was pared by 0 bases and J by 2 bases, with 7 bases of the junction left unmatched. Germline CDR1 and CDR2: DFQATT and SNEGSKA (reference sequence). The CDR3 nucleotides are TGCAGTGCTAGAGATCCGGGGGGACCTACCTACGAGCAGTACTTC. Translated: CSARDPGGPTYEQYF.

The gene calls are TRBV20-1 and TRBJ2-5, with 8 bases fitting TRBD2. With 3 bases clipped from V and 4 bases from J, the junction kept 7 bases outside the gene matches. The CDR3 consists of 14 residues. CDR1 and CDR2 from the germline V gene are DFQATT and SNEGSKA (reference sequence). The CDR3 here is CSARGRGASETQYF. CDR3 coding DNA: TGCAGTGCTAGGGGGCGGGGGGCGTCAGAGACCCAGTACTTC.

This clonotype was counted once. This may come from a read error, since a much larger clone is one base off. CDR3 DNA sequence: TGCAGTGCTACCCGGACAGGGAGGGAAGAGACCCAGTACTTC. Protein: CSATRTGREETQYF. The genes are TRBV20-1 and TRBJ2-5, with D perhaps matching TRBD1 (8 bases). CDR3 length: 14 residues. V was cut by 4 bases and J by 3 bases, with 15 bases left in between. Germline V gene lookup returns CDR1 DFQATT and CDR2 SNEGSKA (reference sequence).

The chain links TRBV4-1 to TRBJ2-1, with 8 bases matching TRBD2. The V and J ends lost 0 bases and 2 bases, in that order; junction bases with no gene match: 3. This CDR3 region has 16 residues. Looked up from germline, CDR1 is MGHRA and CDR2 is YSYEKL. The CDR3 DNA reads as TGCGCCAGCAGCCAAGATGGCGGGGGGCCCTACAATGAGCAGTTCTTC. It translates to CASSQDGGGPYNEQFF.

The V and J genes are TRBV7-2 and TRBJ1-1; maybe TRBD1 (5 bases). CDR3 size: 12 residues. The germline CDR1 and CDR2 sequences are SGHTA and FQGNSA. V was shortened by 2 bases and J by 10 bases, with 11 bases between the two germline ends. The CDR3, as DNA: TGTGCCAGCAGCTTAAATAGGGGTGGAGCTTTCTTT. Its protein is CASSLNRGGAFF.

In its sample, this clonotype was seen a few times. The V and J genes are TRBV28 and TRBJ2-5; possibly TRBD1 for D (5 bases). The CDR3 extends over 13 amino acids. The germline V and J ends were trimmed by 2 bases and 5 bases, with 9 bases remaining between them. Germline loops: CDR1 MDHEN, CDR2 SYDVKM. CDR3 DNA sequence: TGTGCCAGCAGTTTAATGGGGCTGGAGACCCAGTACTTC. Its protein product is CASSLMGLETQYF. The variable domain in full, with the rest retrieved from reference TRBV28 and TRBJ2-5, is DVKVTQSSRYLVKRTGEKVFLECVQDMDHENMFWYRQDPGLGLRLIYFSYDVKMKEKGDIPEGYSVSREKKERFSLILESASTNQTSMYLCASSLMGLETQYFGPGTRLLVL.

This chain joins TRBV6-1 and TRBJ2-7, with 10 bases identical to TRBD2. Per the germline V gene, CDR1 is MNHNS and CDR2 is SASEGT. This CDR3 has 16 residues. Germline trimming cut 0 bases from V and 4 bases from J; bases unmatched to any gene: 6. This CDR3 reads CASSEAVDSGGYEQYV. CDR3 sequence (DNA): TGTGCCAGCAGTGAAGCTGTCGATAGCGGGGGGTACGAGCAGTACGTC.

A few counts support this clonotype. This chain links TRBV15 with TRBJ1-5, with D perhaps TRBD1 (6 bases). The CDR3 loop spans 17 amino acids. The V end lost 6 bases, the J end lost 1 base, and 19 bases lay between the germline ends. Germline CDR1 is LNHNV and CDR2 is YYDKDF (reference sequence). CDR3 sequence (DNA): TGTGCCACCAGAAATGATCGGGGGGCCAGGAGCAATCAGCCCCAGCATTTT. Its translation is CATRNDRGARSNQPQHF.

This clonotype was found a few times. The rearrangement uses TRBV12-3 or TRBV12-4 and TRBJ2-1, with D possibly called TRBD1 or TRBD2 (6 bases each). This CDR3 region has 14 residues. Trimming took 6 bases from V and 8 from J, leaving 17 bases between them. CDR3 nucleotide sequence: TGTGCCAGCAGCCGAGGAGGGGGTGGGGATGAGCAGTTCTTC. Its protein is CASSRGGGGDEQFF.

This sequence joins TRBV4-3 and TRBJ1-6; no clear D gene. This CDR3 has 16 residues. The germline V and J ends were trimmed by 0 bases and 7 bases, with 13 bases remaining between them. Germline assignment: CDR1 LGHNA and CDR2 YSLEER. The CDR3 nucleotides are TGCGCCAGCAGCCAAGATGACACCATTTTCAATTCACCCCTCCACTTT. As protein: CASSQDDTIFNSPLHF.

This clonotype was seen a few times. The chain has TRBV12-3 or TRBV12-4 and TRBJ1-5; D is perhaps TRBD1 (6 bases). Trimming removed 7 bases at V and 2 bases at J, with 12 bases between. This CDR3 is 14 amino acids long. The CDR3 nucleotides read TGTGCCAGCACCCAGGGGCAGGGCAATCAGCCCCAGCATTTT. It codes for CASTQGQGNQPQHF.

Written as DNA, the CDR3 is TGTGCCAGCAAAGGGAGCTCCTACGAGCAGTACGTC. Translating it yields CASKGSSYEQYV. The chain has TRBV6-7 and TRBJ2-7; weak D call: TRBD2 (5 bases). TRBV6-7 carries the ORF label, with uncertain function. V dropped 7 bases and J dropped 0 bases, with 7 bases sitting between them. The length of the CDR3 is 12 residues.

This clonotype came up many times. The chain couples TRBV25-1 to TRBJ2-2; D ambiguous. Deletions cut 3 bases from V and 2 bases from J, with 4 bases between. This CDR3 comprises 13 residues. Germline lookup yields CDR1 MGHDK and CDR2 SYGVNS. CDR3 sequence: CASSDHNTGELFF. CDR3 bases: TGTGCCAGCAGTGATCATAACACCGGGGAGCTGTTTTTT.

This clonotype was recorded many times. The rearrangement joins TRBV10-1 to TRBJ2-1; D gene unclear. The V end was cut by 2 bases, the J end by 0 bases, with 11 bases between. This CDR3 is 16 amino acids long. Germline loops: CDR1 WNHNN, CDR2 SYGVQD (reference sequence). The chain's CDR3 is CASSEVALSSYNEQFF. CDR3 DNA: TGCGCCAGCAGTGAGGTGGCACTTAGCTCCTACAATGAGCAGTTCTTC.

There are a few counts of this clonotype. V gene TRBV12-3 or TRBV12-4 combines with J gene TRBJ2-3; D gene ambiguous. V shed 3 bases and J shed 7 bases, with 5 bases lying between them. The CDR3 has 11 residues. CDR3 region: CASSFDYTQYF. DNA of the CDR3: TGTGCCAGCAGTTTCGACTATACGCAGTATTTT.

The chain couples TRBV4-2 to TRBJ1-2; D might be TRBD1 (5 bases). V dropped 0 bases and J dropped 7 bases, with 12 bases sitting between them. This CDR3 spans 14 amino acids. Per germline, CDR1 LGHNA and CDR2 YNFKEQ. The CDR3 DNA is TGTGCCAGCAGCCAAGACCGGAGGGGTGCTGGCTACACCTTC. It yields the protein CASSQDRRGAGYTF.

This clonotype was seen more than once but under ten times. The chain recombines TRBV7-2 with TRBJ1-5; D unclear. The germline CDR1 and CDR2 sequences are SGHTA and FQGNSA. This CDR3 comprises 14 residues. Trimming left V 5 bases short and J 12 bases short, with 20 bases between. DNA of the CDR3: TGTGCCAGCAGCCCTGAGGGAGGCCCGTTGGGCCAGCATTTT. It specifies CASSPEGGPLGQHF.

This clonotype was detected a few times. The CDR3 nucleotides are TGCAGTGCTTGGGACAGGGGCCTTGACAATGAGCAGTTCTTC. Protein: CSAWDRGLDNEQFF. The rearrangement uses TRBV20-1 and TRBJ2-1; TRBD1 matches at 10 bases. From germline, CDR1 is DFQATT and CDR2 SNEGSKA (reference sequence). V was clipped by 5 bases and J by 5 bases; unmatched bases: 6. The CDR3 is made up of 14 amino acids.